This T cell receptor beta chain was found in a study of T cells in Graves' hyperthyroidism and ophthalmopathy (dated by TCRdb to about 2019). Turning to the overall study: Peripheral blood was collected at initial diagnosis, before any treatment. TCR V-J signatures able to tell the groups apart were searched for in a discovery cohort of 90 to 100 patients, of whom around 42 had Graves' ophthalmopathy and around 57 had stable Graves' hyperthyroidism. Prospective prediction of ophthalmopathy was tested in an independent validation cohort of some 20 hyperthyroidism patients and 17 patients who later progressed to ophthalmopathy. The approximately 98 discovery patients were randomly divided into training and test sets at a 7:3 ratio. In about six Graves' hyperthyroidism patients, the study also compared T-cell repertoires from thyroid tissue with T-cell repertoires from blood. After blood sampling, hyperthyroidism patients were treated with methimazole at a starting dose of 30 mg daily, and ophthalmopathy patients were treated with high-dose intravenous methylprednisolone. According to the paper, TCR Vbeta CDR3 sequencing was carried out on 135 peripheral blood samples, which came from fewer than 50 ophthalmopathy, approximately 78 hyperthyroidism and roughly 17 progressor patients.

Stable Graves' hyperthyroidism was defined as the absence of progression to ophthalmopathy over 18 months of follow-up. The hyperthyroidism patients were between 18 and 65 years old and newly diagnosed, with a disease duration of less than 2 months. The study excluded patients with uncontrolled infections, other autoimmune diseases, pregnancy or lactation. Clinical symptoms, serum thyroxine and TRAb, thyroid ultrasound, and orbital computed tomography formed the basis for the diagnoses. PBMCs were isolated from around 10 ml of fresh peripheral blood by Ficoll-Paque density gradient centrifugation. Total RNA was extracted using Trizol reagent, and RNA quality was assessed on an Agilent 2100 Bioanalyzer. The TCR beta CDR3 regions were amplified from the RNA transcripts. For the first round of RT-PCR on the TCR CDR3, the HTBI primer set was used together with the Qiagen OneStep RT-PCR kit. Libraries were constructed in a second round of multiplex PCR, after which size selection and purification were performed. The libraries were sequenced on an Illumina HiSeq2000 using paired-end 100 bp reads. In the original analysis: SOAPnuke was used to process the raw data, with reads discarded if the reads contained adapters or uncalled bases, had a mean Phred below 15, or lacked an exact constant-primer or identifier match. High-quality paired reads were merged with COPE v1.2.5, and unique nucleotide sequences were defined as clonotypes. MiTCR v1.1 was used to align clonotypes to the IMGT TRBV, TRBD and TRBJ reference segments. Only V-J combinations with frequency above 0.0001, covering roughly 99% of repertoires, were analysed. The TCS score was defined as F50 (clonal expansion) divided by E x V (chaos), with BLOSUM62-based TCRdist calculated between CDR3 peptides within each V-J. Welch's t-statistics and random forest reduced some 510 V-J features to 13, which were used in a naive Bayes classifier (R e1071). The Morisita-Horn index was used to measure how similar the thyroid and blood repertoires were. TCRdb passed the public sequencing reads through fastp at Q25 and MiXCR, retaining productive beta sequences. Every CDR3 protein is listed once, alongside the most common genes and DNA of its rows. TCRdb, not the original authors, processed these V and J calls. This sample has over 700,000 distinct CDR3 sequences in its table, and roughly a third of those were observed once. The ten largest clones add up to around a third of the sample.

With respect to this clonotype: Its antigen is not yet known. No base quality values were provided; no much bigger clone lies one nucleotide off.

What the study reported, not specific to this receptor: Blood samples also contained most of the expanded thyroid clonotypes (frequency above 0.001), which suggests that blood repertoires may reflect thyroid immune responses. A 13 V-J signature model separated ophthalmopathy from stable hyperthyroidism, with 87.88% sensitivity and around 84% specificity in cross-validation and 80%/75% in testing. During validation, the model predicted progression to ophthalmopathy a median of around 6 months ahead of onset, with approximately 70% sensitivity and more than 72% specificity. No statistical method was used to set the sample size in advance, and investigators knew the group allocation.

V is pared back by 0 bases and J by 5 bases, with 7 bases lying between the germline termini. According to the germline V gene, CDR1 reads LGHNA and CDR2 reads YSLEER. Taken from cysteine to phenylalanine, the CDR3 has 14 residues. Only the CDR3 DNA is retained, 42 bases long and in frame from the first base. This clonotype was obtained from a woman in her thirties or forties with Graves' hyperthyroidism. The material sequenced was blood. The rearranged segments are TRBV4-3 and TRBJ2-2; the D gene remains uncertain. The DNA is TGCGCCAGCAGCCAAGATCCACTGACCGGGGAGCTGTTTTTT. Translated, it gives CASSQDPLTGELFF.